The 19 T cell receptor beta chains reported below all come from one sample, sequenced in a study of identical twins. TCRdb re-analysed the 5' RACE reads in MiXCR, keeping a single row per CDR3 protein. The sample shows 1.5 million to 2 million distinct CDR3 sequences, about 30% of them seen only once. Sequencing was carried out using cord blood. The receptors shown here come from a newborn girl in good health.

The table lists this clonotype with a few counts. V usage is TRBV9 and J usage is TRBJ2-1; 9 nucleotides align to TRBD2. The germline CDR1 and CDR2 sequences are SGDLS and YYNGEE. Trimming took 2 bases from V and 8 from J; bases not matched to a gene: 14. The CDR3 consists of 17 residues. DNA for the CDR3: TGTGCCAGCAGCGTCGAAAGAGCGGGGGGCTTTAGGGATGAGCAGTTCTTC. It translates to CASSVERAGGFRDEQFF.

This clonotype was counted only a few times. The genes are TRBV12-3 or TRBV12-4 and TRBJ1-1; 7 positions agree with TRBD1. CDR3 size: 13 residues. V lost 6 bases to trimming and J lost 7 bases; unmatched junction nucleotides: 8. The CDR3 sequence is CASREQGWVEAFF. In DNA, the CDR3 is TGTGCCAGCAGGGAACAGGGGTGGGTTGAAGCTTTCTTT.

This clonotype was observed a handful of times. This chain joins TRBV12-3 or TRBV12-4 and TRBJ1-5; unclear D gene. This CDR3 region has 15 residues. The germline V and J ends were trimmed by 0 bases and 7 bases, with 13 bases remaining between them. In DNA form, the CDR3 reads TGTGCCAGCAGTTTAGCCCCAAGGTCGGGCCAGCCCCAGCATTTT. Protein: CASSLAPRSGQPQHF.

This clonotype was picked up one time. The chain combines TRBV4-1 with TRBJ2-7; D may be TRBD1 (6 bases). Germline CDR1 and CDR2: MGHRA and YSYEKL. The CDR3 has 16 amino acids. Trimming left V 1 base short and J 7 bases short, with 20 bases between. CDR3: CASSQVMGAPYNEQYF. The DNA of the CDR3 is TGCGCCAGCAGCCAAGTTATGGGGGCTCCCTACAATGAGCAGTACTTC.

Turning to this clonotype: Germline is not matched at one junction end, which may reflect a read error. The J gene is TRBJ2-7, the V gene TRBV6-1, with D possibly called TRBD1 or TRBD2 (5 bases each). Germline CDR1 is MNHNS and CDR2 is SASEGT. The CDR3 runs 13 residues. The CDR3 loop reads CASGEVGDYEQYF. The CDR3 region has the DNA TGTGCCAGCGGTGAAGTGGGGGATTACGAGCAGTACTTC.

Remarks on this clonotype: This could be a read error, since a much larger clone is one nucleotide away. The chain uses TRBV28 and TRBJ2-7, with 7 bases lining up with TRBD1. The CDR3 runs 14 residues. Germline V CDR1 and CDR2: MDHEN, SYDVKM. CDR3: CASSLADRTYGQYF. The CDR3 coding sequence is TGTGCCAGCAGTTTAGCGGACAGGACCTACGGGCAGTACTTC.

The rearrangement links TRBV6-5 to TRBJ1-2; the match to TRBD1 covers 9 bases. The CDR3 length is 14 residues. Trimming at V came to 5 bases and at J to 4 bases, leaving 5 bases not matched to a gene. Germline lookup yields CDR1 MNHEY and CDR2 SVGAGI. The CDR3 bases are TGTGCCAGCAGTCGGGACAGGGAGGGCTATGGCTACACCTTC. Translated: CASSRDREGYGYTF.

The V call is TRBV2, the J call TRBJ1-6; the D is unclear. Germline V gene sequence: CDR1 SNHLY, CDR2 FYNNEI. The CDR3 is 13 residues long. Between the trimmed V and J ends, which lost 8 bases and 7 bases, there was a span of 12 bases. The CDR3 spells CASGMGNNSPLHF. The CDR3 DNA reads as TGTGCCAGCGGTATGGGAAACAATTCACCCCTCCACTTT. The full variable domain, completed using reference TRBV2 and TRBJ1-6, is EPEVTQTPSHQVTQMGQEVILRCVPISNHLYFYWYRQILGQKVEFLVSFYNNEISEKSEIFDDQFSVERPDGSNFTLKIRSTKLEDSAMYFCASGMGNNSPLHFGNGTRLTVT.

This rearrangement joins TRBV5-1 to TRBJ1-1; D unresolved. The V and J ends lost 1 base and 4 bases respectively, with 14 bases between them. Germline loops: CDR1 SGHRS, CDR2 YFSETQ. The CDR3 extends over 15 amino acids. DNA for the CDR3: TGCGCCAGCAGCTTGAGGGTCCAATCCCGCACTGAAGCTTTCTTT. It is translated as CASSLRVQSRTEAFF.

This clonotype occurred many times. The chain carries TRBV7-9 and TRBJ1-1; 8 bases agree with TRBD1. The length of the CDR3 is 14 residues. J was trimmed by 1 base and V by 3 bases; bases with no gene match: 1. Germline CDR1 reads SEHNR; CDR2 reads FQNEAQ (reference sequence). The CDR3, as DNA: TGTGCCAGCAGCTTCGGGACAGGGAACACTGAAGCTTTCTTT. Its translation is CASSFGTGNTEAFF.

The chain employs TRBV27 and TRBJ2-3; 9 bases are a match to TRBD2. This CDR3 comprises 17 residues. V was pared by 7 bases and J by 1 base, with 12 bases of the junction left unmatched. Germline CDR1 MNHEY, CDR2 SMNVEV (reference sequence). CDR3 residues: CASKVPGLASRTDTQYF. The CDR3 DNA follows: TGTGCCAGCAAGGTGCCGGGACTAGCAAGTCGCACAGATACGCAGTATTTT.

This clonotype came up a few times. This chain connects TRBV4-2 to TRBJ2-7; D perhaps matches TRBD2 (6 bases). Per germline, CDR1 LGHNA and CDR2 YNFKEQ. Trimming pared 2 bases from V and 2 bases from J, leaving 10 bases between. There are 14 residues in the CDR3. The CDR3 DNA is TGTGCCAGCAGCCAAAACGGGGGAGCCTACGAGCAGTACTTC. This gives the protein CASSQNGGAYEQYF.

In regard to this clonotype: The junction and the germline gene differ at one end; a read error may be behind it. The chain recombines TRBV13 with TRBJ2-7; D unclear. CDR1 and CDR2 from the germline V gene are PRHDT and FYEKMQ (reference sequence). The CDR3 has 12 amino acids. Written as DNA, the CDR3 is TGTGCCAGCAGCTTAAGAGCCTACGGGCAGTACTTC. Translated, it gives CASSLRAYGQYF.

V and J are TRBV13 and TRBJ2-3; the match to TRBD2 covers 7 bases. The CDR3 has 16 amino acids. Germline values: CDR1 PRHDT, CDR2 FYEKMQ (reference sequence). The trim removed 5 bases at V and 0 bases at J, leaving 8 bases unmatched. The CDR3 DNA reads as TGTGCCAGCAGCGGCTCTAGCGGTCCTAGCACAGATACGCAGTATTTT. Protein sequence: CASSGSSGPSTDTQYF.

This chain links TRBV5-8 with TRBJ2-7, with 8 bases matching TRBD1. The end of the DNA is better explained by TRBJ2-5, so the J call may be wrong. This CDR3 contains 13 residues. CDR1 is SGHTS and CDR2 is YDEGEE in the germline V gene. The CDR3 nucleotides read TGTGCCAGCTTTCGGACAGGGATGCAGACCCAGTACTTC. Its translation: CASFRTGMQTQYF.

The DNA for the CDR3 is TGTGCCAGCGGGGCCGGGGGCCCCTACAATGAGCAGTTCTTC. This translates into CASGAGGPYNEQFF. The rearrangement uses TRBV12-3 or TRBV12-4 and TRBJ2-1; either TRBD1 or TRBD2 may supply D (6 bases each). V was clipped by 8 bases and J by 2 bases, with 13 bases between them. The CDR3 loop spans 14 amino acids.

This clonotype was found many times. This chain uses TRBV4-2 with TRBJ2-7; 10 positions match TRBD2. This CDR3 contains 16 residues. The V and J ends lost 0 bases and 5 bases, in that order; junction bases with no gene match: 7. Germline V gives CDR1 LGHNA, CDR2 YNFKEQ. CDR3: CASSQDGLAAFNEQYF. CDR3 bases: TGTGCCAGCAGCCAAGATGGACTAGCGGCTTTTAACGAGCAGTACTTC.

This clonotype was found a few times. This rearrangement joins TRBV20-1 to TRBJ2-3; D is uncertain. The CDR3 loop spans 11 amino acids. Germline V gene sequence: CDR1 DFQATT, CDR2 SNEGSKA (reference sequence). V was pared by 7 bases and J by 0 bases, with 5 bases between. CDR3 protein: CSETSTDTQYF. The CDR3 nucleotides read TGCAGTGAAACTAGCACAGATACGCAGTATTTT.

In this sample, this clonotype turned up a few times. V and J are TRBV28 and TRBJ2-3, with TRBD2 matching 14 bases. The germline V gene encodes CDR1 MDHEN and CDR2 SYDVKM. The CDR3 runs to 16 residues. V dropped 9 bases and J dropped 3; count of bases not matched to a gene: 8. This CDR3 reads CASGLAGGGGTDTQYF. The CDR3 DNA reads TGTGCCAGTGGACTAGCGGGAGGAGGGGGGACAGATACGCAGTATTTT.